This T cell receptor beta chain originates from a study of Tregs in tolerant kidney transplant recipients. Study in general: Related graft donors supplied nonmyeloablative bone marrow transplants, and mixed chimerism was transient.

Points from the study as a whole: The small number of patients limits these findings pending further validation.

Trimming left V 5 bases short and J 0 bases short, with 16 bases between. CDR3 length: 16 amino acids. Looked up from germline, CDR1 is LNHDA and CDR2 is SQIVND (reference sequence). Points on this clone: The target antigen is unknown.

Here immunoSEQ multiplex PCR was the method, and the copy in TCRdb shows in-frame clones only, minus some. The data show around 63,000 clones, 80% to 90% seen once. This chain joins TRBV19 and TRBJ1-1; no reliable D call. The sample was Tregs from blood, taken before the transplant. The sequence derives from a human donor who received a combined kidney and bone marrow transplant. The CDR3 sequence is CASSDPFATLNTEAFF. The CDR3 region has the DNA TGTGCCAGTAGTGACCCCTTCGCGACCTTGAACACTGAAGCTTTCTTT.